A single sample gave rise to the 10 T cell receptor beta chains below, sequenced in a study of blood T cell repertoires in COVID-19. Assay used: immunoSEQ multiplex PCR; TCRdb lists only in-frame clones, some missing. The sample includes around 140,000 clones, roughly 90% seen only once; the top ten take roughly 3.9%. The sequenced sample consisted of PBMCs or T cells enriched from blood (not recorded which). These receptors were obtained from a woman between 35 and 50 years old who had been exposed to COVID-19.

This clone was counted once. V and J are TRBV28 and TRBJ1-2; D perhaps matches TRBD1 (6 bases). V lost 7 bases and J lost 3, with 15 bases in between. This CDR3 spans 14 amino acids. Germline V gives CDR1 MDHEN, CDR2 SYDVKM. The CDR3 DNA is TGTGCCAGCACCTTACAGGGCTTTGACTATGGCTACACCTTC. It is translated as CASTLQGFDYGYTF.

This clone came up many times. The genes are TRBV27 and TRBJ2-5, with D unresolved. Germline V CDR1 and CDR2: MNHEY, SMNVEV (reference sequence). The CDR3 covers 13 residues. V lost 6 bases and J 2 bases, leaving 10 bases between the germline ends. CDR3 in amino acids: CASSRVVQETQYF. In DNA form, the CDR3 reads TGTGCCAGCAGCCGAGTGGTTCAAGAGACCCAGTACTTC.

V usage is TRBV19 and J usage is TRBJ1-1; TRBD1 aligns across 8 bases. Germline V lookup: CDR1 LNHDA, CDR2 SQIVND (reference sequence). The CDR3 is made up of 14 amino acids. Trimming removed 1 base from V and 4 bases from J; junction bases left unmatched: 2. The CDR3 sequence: CASSIGQGATEAFF. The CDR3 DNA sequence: TGTGCCAGTAGTATAGGCCAGGGGGCCACTGAAGCTTTCTTT.

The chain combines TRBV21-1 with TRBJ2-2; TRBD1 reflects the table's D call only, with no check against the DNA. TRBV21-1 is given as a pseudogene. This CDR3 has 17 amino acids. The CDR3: CASSKTDRGRGTGELFF. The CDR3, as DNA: TGTGCCAGCAGCAAAACGGACAGGGGTAGGGGCACCGGGGAGCTGTTTTTT.

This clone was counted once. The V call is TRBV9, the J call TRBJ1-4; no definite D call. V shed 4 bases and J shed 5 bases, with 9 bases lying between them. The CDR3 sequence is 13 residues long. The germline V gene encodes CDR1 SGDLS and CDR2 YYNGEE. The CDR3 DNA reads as TGTGCCAGCAGCTATTCCTCCAATGAAAAACTGTTTTTT. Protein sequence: CASSYSSNEKLFF. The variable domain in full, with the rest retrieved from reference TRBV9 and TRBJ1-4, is DSGVTQTPKHLITATGQRVTLRCSPRSGDLSVYWYQQSLDQGLQFLIQYYNGEERAKGNILERFSAQQFPDLHSELNLSSLELGDSALYFCASSYSSNEKLFFGSGTQLSVL.

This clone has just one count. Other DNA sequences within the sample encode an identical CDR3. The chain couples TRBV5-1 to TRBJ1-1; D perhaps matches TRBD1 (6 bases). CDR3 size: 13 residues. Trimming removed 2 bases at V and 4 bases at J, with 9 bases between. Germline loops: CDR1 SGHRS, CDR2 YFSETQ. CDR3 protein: CASSLEGGTEAFF. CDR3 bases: TGCGCCAGCAGCTTAGAAGGGGGCACTGAAGCTTTCTTT.

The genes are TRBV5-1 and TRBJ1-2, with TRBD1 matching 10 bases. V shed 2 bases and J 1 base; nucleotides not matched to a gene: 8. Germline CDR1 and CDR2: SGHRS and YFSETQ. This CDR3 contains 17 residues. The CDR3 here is CASSLRTGGEFNYGYTF. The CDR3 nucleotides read TGCGCCAGCAGCTTAAGGACAGGGGGGGAATTTAACTATGGCTACACCTTC.

In nucleotides, the CDR3 is TGTGCCATCAAGGAGGTAGCGGTAGGTGGGGCCAACGTCCTGACTTTC. Translation: CAIKEVAVGGANVLTF. The chain is built from TRBV10-3 and TRBJ2-6, with a tentative D call TRBD2 (6 bases). Deletions cut 7 bases from V and 3 bases from J, with 16 bases between. Germline V gene lookup returns CDR1 ENHRY and CDR2 SYGVKD. The CDR3 totals 16 residues.

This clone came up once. Here the CDR3 reads CASTQGGLGTEAFF. CDR3 sequence (DNA): TGTGCCAGCACTCAGGGGGGACTGGGGACTGAAGCTTTCTTT. V gene TRBV27 combines with J gene TRBJ1-1; TRBD1 matches at 7 bases. CDR3 length equals 14 residues. The germline gives CDR1 MNHEY, CDR2 SMNVEV (reference sequence). V lost 7 bases, J lost 5 bases, and 10 bases stayed unmatched.

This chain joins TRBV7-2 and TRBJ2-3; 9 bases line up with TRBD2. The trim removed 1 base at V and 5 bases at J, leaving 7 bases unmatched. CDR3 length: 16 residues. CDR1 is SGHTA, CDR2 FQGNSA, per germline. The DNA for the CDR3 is TGTGCCAGCAGCTTAGTGGCTAGCGGGATGGGAGATACGCAGTATTTT. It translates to CASSLVASGMGDTQYF. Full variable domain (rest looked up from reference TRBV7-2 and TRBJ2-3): GAGVSQSPSNKVTEKGKDVELRCDPISGHTALYWYRQSLGQGLEFLIYFQGNSAPDKSGLPSDRFSAERTGGSVSTLTIQRTQQEDSAVYLCASSLVASGMGDTQYFGPGTRLTVL.